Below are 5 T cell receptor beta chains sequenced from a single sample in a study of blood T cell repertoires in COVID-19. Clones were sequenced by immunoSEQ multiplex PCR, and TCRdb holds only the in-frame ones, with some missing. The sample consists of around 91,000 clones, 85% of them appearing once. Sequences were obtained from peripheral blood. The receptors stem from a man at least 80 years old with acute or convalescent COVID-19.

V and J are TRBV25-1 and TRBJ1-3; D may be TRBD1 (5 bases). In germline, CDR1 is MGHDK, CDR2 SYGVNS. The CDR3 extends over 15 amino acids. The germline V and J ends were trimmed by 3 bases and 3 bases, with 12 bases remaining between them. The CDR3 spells CASSDWGSHGNTIYF. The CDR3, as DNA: TGTGCCAGCAGTGATTGGGGCTCGCATGGAAACACCATATATTTT.

Here the CDR3 reads CASSLKLNTGELFF. The CDR3 DNA is TGTGCCAGCAGCTTAAAACTCAACACCGGGGAGCTGTTTTTT. J is TRBJ2-2 and V is TRBV7-3; D call uncertain. CDR1 and CDR2 from the germline V gene are SGHTA and FQGTGA. The CDR3 has 14 residues. V was trimmed by 1 base and J by 2 bases, leaving 5 bases between them. Based on the CDR3 plus reference TRBV7-3 and TRBJ2-2, the full variable domain is GAGVSQTPSNKVTEKGKYVELRCDPISGHTALYWYRQSLGQGPEFLIYFQGTGAADDSGLPNDRFFAVRPEGSVSTLKIQRTERGDSAVYLCASSLKLNTGELFFGEGSRLTVL.

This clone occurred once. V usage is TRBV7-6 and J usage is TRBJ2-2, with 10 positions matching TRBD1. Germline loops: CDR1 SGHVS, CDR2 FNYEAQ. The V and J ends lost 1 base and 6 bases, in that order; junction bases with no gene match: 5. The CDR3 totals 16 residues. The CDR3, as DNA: TGTGCCAGCAGCTTAGGTGGGACAGGGGTTGCCGGGGAGCTGTTTTTT. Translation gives CASSLGGTGVAGELFF.

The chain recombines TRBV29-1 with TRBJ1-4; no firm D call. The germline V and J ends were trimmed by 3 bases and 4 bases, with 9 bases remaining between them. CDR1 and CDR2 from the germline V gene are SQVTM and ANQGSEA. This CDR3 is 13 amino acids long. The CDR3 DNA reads TGCAGCGTTGACGGCGGCTTTAATGAAAAACTGTTTTTT. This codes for CSVDGGFNEKLFF.

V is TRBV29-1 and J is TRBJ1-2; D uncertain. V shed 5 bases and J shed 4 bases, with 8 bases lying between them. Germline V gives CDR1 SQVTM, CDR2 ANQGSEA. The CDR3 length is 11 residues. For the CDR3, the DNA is TGCAGCGTTCCAGGAAGCTATGGCTACACCTTC. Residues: CSVPGSYGYTF.